Below, 18 T cell receptor beta chains from the same sample are listed, as sequenced in a study of T cells expressing NK-cell markers. TCRdb re-analyzed the 5' RACE reads; it lists each CDR3 protein once, without DNA. This listing includes about 260,000 distinct CDR3 sequences. The sample comprised blood T cells: a sorted CD56 or NKG2C T cell subset, CD4+ or CD8+ T cells, or bulk PBMC T cells (not recorded which). All receptors come from a woman between 18 and 75 years old in good health.

The rearrangement joins TRBV18 to TRBJ2-1; without DNA, the TCRdb call of TRBD1 cannot be checked. The CDR3 length is 17 residues. Germline V gives CDR1 KGHSH, CDR2 LQKENI. CDR3 residues: CASSPRSRGTNYNEQFF.

This chain joins TRBV4-1 and TRBJ1-5; TCRdb's D call of TRBD1 is untestable without DNA. The CDR3 runs to 15 residues. CDR1 and CDR2 from the germline V gene are MGHRA and YSYEKL. CDR3 loop: CASSRSTGDNQPQHF.

The rearrangement joins TRBV20-1 to TRBJ2-5; the D call of TRBD1 rests on TCRdb alone, since no DNA is present to check it. Germline values: CDR1 DFQATT, CDR2 SNEGSKA (reference sequence). The CDR3 extends over 16 amino acids. CDR3 sequence reads: CSAHRPRTGRGETQYF.

This rearrangement joins TRBV7-2 to TRBJ1-1; lacking DNA, the TRBD1 call made by TCRdb goes unchecked. The CDR3 covers 15 residues. From germline, CDR1 is SGHTA and CDR2 FQGNSA. CDR3 in amino acids: CASSTRRQGGTEAFF.

The chain employs TRBV20-1 and TRBJ1-3; TCRdb's D call, TRBD1, is unchecked because there is no DNA. Germline-derived CDR1 and CDR2 are DFQATT and SNEGSKA (reference sequence). The CDR3 has 12 residues. This CDR3 reads CSAPGTQNTIYF.

J is TRBJ2-3 and V is TRBV18; TCRdb's D call, TRBD1, is unchecked because there is no DNA. Germline V gene lookup returns CDR1 KGHSH and CDR2 LQKENI. CDR3 size: 17 residues. CDR3: CASSPGPPVGGTDTQYF. Together with reference TRBV18 and TRBJ2-3, the CDR3 gives the full variable domain: NAGVMQNPRHLVRRRGQEARLRCSPMKGHSHVYWYRQLPEEGLKFMVYLQKENIIDESGMPKERFSAEFPKEGPSILRIQQVVRGDSAAYFCASSPGPPVGGTDTQYFGPGTRLTVL.

The chain joins TRBV11-2 to TRBJ1-2. This CDR3 has 17 residues. Germline lookup yields CDR1 SGHAT and CDR2 FQNNGV. CDR3 protein: CASSLEVDQKNYYGYTF.

V gene TRBV7-2 combines with J gene TRBJ2-2. This CDR3 is built from 14 residues. Germline V lookup: CDR1 SGHTA, CDR2 FQGNSA. CDR3 residues: CASSLASQPGELFF. The whole variable domain, filled in from reference TRBV7-2 and TRBJ2-2, reads GAGVSQSPSNKVTEKGKDVELRCDPISGHTALYWYRQSLGQGLEFLIYFQGNSAPDKSGLPSDRFSAERTGGSVSTLTIQRTQQEDSAVYLCASSLASQPGELFFGEGSRLTVL.

V usage is TRBV18 and J usage is TRBJ2-5; absent DNA, TCRdb's TRBD1 call cannot be checked. This CDR3 is built from 15 residues. CDR1 is KGHSH, CDR2 LQKENI, per germline. CDR3 loop: CASSLSGGFEETQYF.

The J gene is TRBJ2-5, the V gene TRBV7-2. The CDR3 spans 13 residues. Germline V CDR1 and CDR2: SGHTA, FQGNSA. The CDR3 sequence: CASKLNREETQYF.

V and J are TRBV5-1 and TRBJ1-1. The CDR3 has 14 amino acids. Germline V gene data show CDR1 as SGHRS and CDR2 as YFSETQ. The CDR3 sequence is CASSVTPLNTEAFF. The variable domain in full, completed from reference TRBV5-1 and TRBJ1-1, reads KAGVTQTPRYLIKTRGQQVTLSCSPISGHRSVSWYQQTPGQGLQFLFEYFSETQRNKGNFPGRFSGRQFSNSRSEMNVSTLELGDSALYLCASSVTPLNTEAFFGQGTRLTVV.

The rearrangement links TRBV7-8 to TRBJ2-1; the D call from TCRdb, TRBD2, cannot be confirmed without DNA. The CDR3 sequence is 16 residues long. In germline, CDR1 is SGHVS, CDR2 FQNEAQ. CDR3 sequence: CASNDRETSGSNEQFF.

This chain links TRBV20-1 with TRBJ2-3; the TCRdb call, TRBD2, lacks DNA for checking. CDR1 DFQATT and CDR2 SNEGSKA come from the germline V gene (reference sequence). The CDR3 runs 11 residues. CDR3 region: CSAVAGNTQYF.

The chain recombines TRBV5-1 with TRBJ2-5. Germline-derived CDR1 and CDR2 are SGHRS and YFSETQ. The CDR3 has 13 amino acids. The CDR3 spells CASSLSVEETQYF.

V is TRBV20-1 and J is TRBJ2-3; TCRdb indicates TRBD2, and absent DNA this call remains unverified. The CDR3 sequence is 14 residues long. In germline, CDR1 is DFQATT, CDR2 SNEGSKA (reference sequence). The CDR3 spells CSARRLANTDTQYF.

This sequence joins TRBV28 and TRBJ2-4. Germline CDR1 and CDR2: MDHEN and SYDVKM. CDR3 size: 15 residues. The CDR3 reads CASSLTDLAKNIQYF.

The V gene is TRBV18, the J gene TRBJ1-5; TCRdb gives TRBD1 as the D gene, but with no DNA this cannot be confirmed. This CDR3 spans 14 amino acids. CDR1 is KGHSH, CDR2 LQKENI, per germline. This CDR3 is CASSQGQERQPQHF.

This chain uses TRBV20-1 with TRBJ1-1. CDR3 length: 12 amino acids. CDR1 and CDR2 from the germline V gene are DFQATT and SNEGSKA (reference sequence). CDR3 residues: CSARVGAREAFF.